Each of the 20 T cell receptor beta chains below was sequenced from the same sample in a study of T cells in Graves' hyperthyroidism and ophthalmopathy. TCR beta CDR3 regions were amplified from RNA. HTBI primers were the set used in a first-round RT-PCR of the TCR CDR3. TCRdb re-called the multiplex PCR reads with MiXCR, one entry per CDR3 protein. Here the sample spans about 400,000 distinct CDR3 sequences, 15% to 19% being singletons. The material sequenced was blood. Receptor source: a woman aged 18-29 years with Graves' hyperthyroidism.

Remarks on this clonotype: A clone one base away is much larger, so this may be a read error. The chain joins TRBV20-1 to TRBJ2-7; D ambiguous. CDR3 length: 13 residues. CDR1 is DFQATT, CDR2 SNEGSKA, per germline (reference sequence). The V gene lost 5 bases and the J gene lost 5 bases, with 16 bases spanning the gap. CDR3: CSAPDVLTHEQYF. The CDR3, as DNA: TGCAGTGCTCCGGACGTCTTAACCCACGAGCAGTACTTC.

This clonotype occurred a few times. The gene calls are TRBV20-1 and TRBJ2-7; D is perhaps TRBD2 (7 bases). Per the germline V gene, CDR1 is DFQATT and CDR2 is SNEGSKA (reference sequence). The CDR3 runs 15 residues. The ends were cut back, 2 bases at V and 6 bases at J, with 20 bases in the middle. The CDR3 nucleotides are TGCAGTGCTAGATCGGCGAGTGGGGGGGCGGGCGAGCAGTACTTC. It yields the protein CSARSASGGAGEQYF.

This clonotype was detected only a few times. The rearrangement joins TRBV6-5 to TRBJ1-2; D is unresolved. The germline V and J ends were trimmed by 6 bases and 3 bases, with 11 bases remaining between them. The CDR3 consists of 13 residues. Germline V gene sequence: CDR1 MNHEY, CDR2 SVGAGI. In nucleotides, the CDR3 is TGTGCCAGCAGACCGGACGGAGACTATGGCTACACCTTC. Protein: CASRPDGDYGYTF.

The V call is TRBV29-1, the J call TRBJ1-2, with a tentative D call TRBD1 (6 bases). This CDR3 comprises 14 residues. Germline lookup yields CDR1 SQVTM and CDR2 ANQGSEA. The ends were cut back, 0 bases at V and 2 bases at J, with 10 bases in the middle. The CDR3 nucleotides read TGCAGCGTTGAAGAGGGGGGCCCCAACTATGGCTACACCTTC. It translates to CSVEEGGPNYGYTF. The whole variable domain, filled in from reference TRBV29-1 and TRBJ1-2, reads SAVISQKPSRDICQRGTSLTIQCQVDSQVTMMFWYRQQPGQSLTLIATANQGSEATYESGFVIDKFPISRPNLTFSTLTVSNMSPEDSSIYLCSVEEGGPNYGYTFGSGTRLTVV.

This clonotype was picked up many times. J is TRBJ1-1 and V is TRBV9, with unresolved D. Trimming took off 1 base at V and 6 bases at J, with 13 bases between the two ends. The CDR3 runs 14 residues. The germline gives CDR1 SGDLS, CDR2 YYNGEE. As DNA, the CDR3 is TGTGCCAGCAGCGTATCCCCCTGGACGGCTGAAGCTTTCTTT. It yields the protein CASSVSPWTAEAFF.

The table lists this clonotype with many counts. The CDR3 DNA follows: TGTGCCAGCTCACCCCCAACGTCCGCTAGCACAGATACGCAGTATTTT. This gives the protein CASSPPTSASTDTQYF. The chain joins TRBV18 to TRBJ2-3; D call uncertain. CDR1 and CDR2 from the germline V gene are KGHSH and LQKENI. This CDR3 is 16 amino acids long. Trimming pared 3 bases from V and 0 bases from J, leaving 13 bases between.

This clonotype was counted ten times or more. The rearrangement joins TRBV6-1 to TRBJ1-5; 7 bases match TRBD1. The CDR3 contains 19 residues. Germline values: CDR1 MNHNS, CDR2 SASEGT. V lost 6 bases to trimming and J lost 0 bases; unmatched junction nucleotides: 17. DNA for the CDR3: TGTGCCAGCAGGCCCGGACAGGTTTTGGGTCGGGATAGCAATCAGCCCCAGCATTTT. Translated: CASRPGQVLGRDSNQPQHF.

This clonotype was seen many times. The rearrangement uses TRBV6-1 and TRBJ1-2; 9 nucleotides align to TRBD1. This CDR3 has 16 amino acids. The ends lost 4 bases at V and 2 bases at J; junction bases unmatched: 8. Per the germline V gene, CDR1 is MNHNS and CDR2 is SASEGT. The CDR3 spells CASSGGLGQGNYGYTF. The CDR3 region has the DNA TGTGCCAGCAGTGGGGGTCTTGGACAGGGGAACTATGGCTACACCTTC.

This clonotype was seen ten or more times. The chain couples TRBV20-1 to TRBJ1-1; D gene unclear. The V gene lost 5 bases and the J gene lost 1 base, with 14 bases spanning the gap. Per germline, CDR1 DFQATT and CDR2 SNEGSKA (reference sequence). The CDR3 covers 14 residues. The CDR3 bases are TGCAGTGCTGAGGACCTCCGGGGGAACACTGAAGCTTTCTTT. Translation: CSAEDLRGNTEAFF.

CDR3 amino acids: CASSPRTSGSSTDTQYF. The DNA of the CDR3 is TGTGCCAGCAGCCCCCGGACTAGCGGGAGTAGTACAGATACGCAGTATTTT. This sequence joins TRBV13 and TRBJ2-3; TRBD2 matches 13 bases. Germline loops: CDR1 PRHDT, CDR2 FYEKMQ (reference sequence). J lost 3 bases, V lost 5 bases, and 8 bases had no gene match. The CDR3 loop spans 17 amino acids.

This rearrangement joins TRBV5-1 to TRBJ2-5, with D possibly called TRBD1 or TRBD2 (5 bases each). This CDR3 has 13 amino acids. CDR1 and CDR2 (germline): SGHRS, YFSETQ. Trimming cost V 5 bases and J 5 bases, with 13 bases left between them. CDR3: CASSRGSMETQYF. Here the CDR3 DNA reads TGCGCCAGCAGTCGGGGCAGCATGGAGACCCAGTACTTC.

This chain uses TRBV20-1 with TRBJ2-7; 7 bases are a match to TRBD1. This CDR3 region has 14 residues. V lost 0 bases to trimming and J lost 5 bases; unmatched junction nucleotides: 7. The V gene's germline CDR1 is DFQATT and CDR2 SNEGSKA (reference sequence). The CDR3 nucleotides read TGCAGTGCTAGAGATATCAGGGGGTCCCACGAGCAGTACTTC. Amino acids: CSARDIRGSHEQYF.

This clonotype appeared many times. The chain is built from TRBV2 and TRBJ1-2; D possibly corresponds to TRBD1 (6 bases). CDR3 length equals 13 residues. Germline loops: CDR1 SNHLY, CDR2 FYNNEI. V was shortened by 6 bases and J by 5 bases, with 13 bases between the two germline ends. The chain's CDR3 is CASRTGTSYGYTF. The CDR3 DNA reads TGTGCCAGCAGAACCGGGACATCTTATGGCTACACCTTC.

This sequence joins TRBV10-2 and TRBJ1-6, with unresolved D. This CDR3 has 16 amino acids. The germline CDR1 and CDR2 sequences are WSHSY and SAAADI. Between the trimmed V and J ends, which lost 0 bases and 10 bases, there was a span of 16 bases. CDR3 DNA: TGCGCCAGCAGTGAGTCGATGGGTTTATCTGGATCACCCCTCCACTTT. Protein product: CASSESMGLSGSPLHF.

This clonotype was counted at least ten times. The chain links TRBV2 to TRBJ2-3, with 9 bases fitting TRBD2. Losses at the gene ends were 7 bases for V and 1 base for J; bases not matched to a gene: 6. The CDR3 contains 15 residues. The germline V gene has CDR1 SNHLY and CDR2 FYNNEI. CDR3 in DNA: TGTGCCAGCACGGGGGCGGGAGGGGGCACAGATACGCAGTATTTT. It encodes CASTGAGGGTDTQYF.

The genes are TRBV28 and TRBJ1-1, with D possibly TRBD1 on 5 matching bases. V lost 3 bases to trimming and J lost 2 bases, with 10 bases between them. This CDR3 is built from 14 residues. Per the germline V gene, CDR1 is MDHEN and CDR2 is SYDVKM. The CDR3 is CASSLVRANTEAFF. For the CDR3, the DNA is TGTGCCAGCAGTTTGGTCAGGGCCAACACTGAAGCTTTCTTT.

This clonotype was picked up many times. The CDR3, as DNA: TGTGCCAGCACCCCCCCCGGGGACAGCGCTATCTACGAGCAGTACTTC. This sequence encodes CASTPPGDSAIYEQYF. The chain has TRBV28 and TRBJ2-7; 7 positions agree with TRBD1. The ends lost 7 bases at V and 3 bases at J; junction bases unmatched: 15. This CDR3 has 16 residues. Germline-derived CDR1 and CDR2 are MDHEN and SYDVKM.

This clonotype occurred a few times. The chain combines TRBV5-1 with TRBJ2-6, with D possibly being TRBD1 (6 bases). Trimming took off 4 bases at V and 0 bases at J, with 20 bases between the two ends. Germline-derived CDR1 and CDR2 are SGHRS and YFSETQ. This CDR3 spans 19 amino acids. CDR3 region: CASSEGGARTGSGANVLTF. The CDR3 nucleotides are TGCGCCAGCAGCGAAGGGGGTGCCCGGACCGGCTCTGGGGCCAACGTCCTGACTTTC.

This clonotype appeared a few times. The rearrangement joins TRBV12-3 or TRBV12-4 to TRBJ1-2; 8 bases match TRBD1. The CDR3 is made up of 15 amino acids. The ends lost 7 bases at V and 4 bases at J; junction bases unmatched: 11. CDR3 sequence reads: CASTETDREAYGYTF. CDR3 coding DNA: TGTGCCAGCACTGAAACGGACAGGGAGGCCTATGGCTACACCTTC.

The chain joins TRBV5-4 to TRBJ1-3; 10 bases match TRBD1. This CDR3 region has 16 residues. Germline CDR1 SGHNT, CDR2 YYREEE (reference sequence). Trimming removed 4 bases from V and 0 bases from J; junction bases left unmatched: 4. CDR3 amino acids: CASSAGQGSSGNTIYF. CDR3 in DNA: TGTGCCAGCAGCGCGGGACAGGGGAGCTCTGGAAACACCATATATTTT.